What follows is one TCR beta chain and its context. These data originate in a study of blood T cell repertoires in COVID-19. Study overall: The United States, Italy and Spain supplied acute and convalescent COVID-19 samples. Sources were T cells, B-cell-depleted T cells, or PBMCs; the material itself was cDNA or gDNA.

The CDR3 sequence is 16 residues long. Germline V gene sequence: CDR1 SNHLY, CDR2 FYNNEI. V gave up 6 bases and J gave up 6 bases; unmatched junction bases: 7. Original data processing: Amplification of reference gene primers provided the estimated nucleated cell counts. The assay was immunoSEQ multiplex PCR, and TCRdb's table has in-frame clones only and misses some. From that table come the V and J calls and clone size; the DNA was used to work out D and trimming. The sample includes over 150,000 clones, about nine tenths of them seen just once. The J gene is TRBJ2-2, the V gene TRBV2; 13 bases align to TRBD2. The material sequenced was peripheral blood. The TCR comes from a man in his 70s with active or convalescent COVID-19. CDR3 loop: CASSGLAGVPSGELFF. The DNA for the CDR3 is TGTGCCAGCAGCGGACTAGCGGGAGTTCCTTCCGGGGAGCTGTTTTTT.